Presented here are 11 T cell receptor beta chains from one specimen sequenced in a study of PD-L1 blockade in urothelial cancer. Repertoires were generated with immunoSEQ multiplex PCR, while TCRdb's copy carries only in-frame clones and drops some. The data show approximately 100,000 clones, approximately 85% seen once. Specimen: PBMCs, collected around atezolizumab (anti-PD-L1) treatment. These receptors were collected from a man aged 50-60 years with urothelial cancer.

About this clone itself: This may be a read error: a much more frequent sequence differs by one nucleotide. The chain recombines TRBV19 with TRBJ1-1; D call uncertain. V was pared by 4 bases and J by 1 base, with 4 bases between. Germline values: CDR1 LNHDA, CDR2 SQIVND (reference sequence). The CDR3 extends over 12 amino acids. The CDR3 nucleotides read TGTGCCAGTAGTACCTCGAACACTGAAGCTTTCTTT. This codes for CASSTSNTEAFF.

J is TRBJ2-1 and V is TRBV25-1; 9 bases align to TRBD2. The CDR3 length is 16 residues. V was pared by 1 base and J by 3 bases, with 4 bases of the junction left unmatched. The germline gives CDR1 MGHDK, CDR2 SYGVNS. The CDR3 DNA reads as TGTGCCAGCAGTGAATGGGGTAGCGGGGGCTACAATGAGCAGTTCTTC. Protein sequence: CASSEWGSGGYNEQFF.

The V gene is TRBV7-9, the J gene TRBJ2-2; 10 bases align to TRBD2. This CDR3 comprises 14 residues. Germline assignment: CDR1 SEHNR and CDR2 FQNEAQ (reference sequence). Unmatched junction bases numbered 2, after V lost 5 bases and J lost 5 bases. The CDR3 here is CASSGLAETGELFF. The DNA of the CDR3 is TGTGCCAGCAGCGGACTAGCGGAGACCGGGGAGCTGTTTTTT.

This chain connects TRBV2 to TRBJ1-1, with TRBD1 as a possible D gene (5 bases). Germline values: CDR1 SNHLY, CDR2 FYNNEI. Trimming removed 6 bases at V and 4 bases at J, with 15 bases between. The CDR3 loop spans 14 amino acids. As DNA, the CDR3 is TGTGCCAGCAGAGCGCTCCAGGGCTCCACTGAAGCTTTCTTT. Translating gives CASRALQGSTEAFF.

This sequence joins TRBV30 and TRBJ2-1, with TRBD2 matching over 8 bases. The length of the CDR3 is 17 residues. The V gene end was trimmed by 3 bases and the J gene end by 1 base; junction bases not matched to a gene: 11. Germline CDR1 is GTSNPN and CDR2 is SVGIG (reference sequence). The CDR3 sequence: CAWRGGLGVGSYNEQFF. The CDR3 bases are TGTGCCTGGAGAGGGGGACTAGGGGTTGGTTCCTACAATGAGCAGTTCTTC.

This clone has ten or more counts. The chain uses TRBV5-4 and TRBJ2-3; TRBD1 agrees at 10 bases. This CDR3 is built from 13 residues. V lost 9 bases and J lost 8; bases outside the gene matches: 9. Looked up from germline, CDR1 is SGHNT and CDR2 is YYREEE (reference sequence). The CDR3 region is CAIRTGGFSTQYF. The CDR3 DNA reads TGTGCCATCCGGACAGGGGGGTTTAGTACGCAGTATTTT.

J is TRBJ1-2 and V is TRBV11-3; 12 bases fit TRBD1. The CDR3 is 16 residues long. V was clipped by 11 bases and J by 4 bases; unmatched bases: 14. Germline V gives CDR1 SGHNT, CDR2 YENEEA. The CDR3 protein is CAYTWDRGRVGYGYTF. As DNA, the CDR3 is TGTGCCTACACGTGGGACAGGGGGCGGGTTGGCTATGGCTACACCTTC.

The chain joins TRBV6-5 to TRBJ2-5, with 9 bases lining up with TRBD2. Germline loops: CDR1 MNHEY, CDR2 SVGAGI. The CDR3 runs 14 residues. After removal of 6 bases from V and 5 bases from J, the junction contained 7 bases not matched to a gene. The CDR3 sequence is CASRSSGRWETQYF. CDR3 bases: TGTGCCAGCAGGTCCAGCGGGAGGTGGGAGACCCAGTACTTC.

The chain has TRBV9 and TRBJ2-5; perhaps TRBD2 as D (6 bases). The V end lost 2 bases, the J end lost 7 bases, and 12 bases lay between the germline ends. Germline V gene sequence: CDR1 SGDLS, CDR2 YYNGEE. This CDR3 spans 13 amino acids. The CDR3 coding sequence is TGTGCCAGCAGCGTGAGGCGGGACGGGACCCAGTACTTC. Amino acid sequence: CASSVRRDGTQYF.

V usage is TRBV28 and J usage is TRBJ1-1, with D perhaps matching TRBD1 (5 bases). This CDR3 spans 16 amino acids. Trimming stripped 6 bases from V and 1 base from J, with 18 bases between. Germline V CDR1 and CDR2: MDHEN, SYDVKM. The CDR3 region is CASSWDFATQNTEAFF. The CDR3 DNA follows: TGTGCCAGCAGCTGGGACTTCGCCACTCAGAACACTGAAGCTTTCTTT.

The chain combines TRBV19 with TRBJ2-1, with 7 bases matching TRBD1. Trimming at V came to 6 bases and at J to 8 bases, leaving 4 bases not matched to a gene. This CDR3 is 12 amino acids long. Germline assignment: CDR1 LNHDA and CDR2 SQIVND (reference sequence). The CDR3 sequence is CASSDRVDEQFF. CDR3 sequence (DNA): TGTGCCAGTAGCGACAGGGTGGATGAGCAGTTCTTC. The entire variable domain, with the rest obtained from reference TRBV19 and TRBJ2-1, is as follows: DGGITQSPKYLFRKEGQNVTLSCEQNLNHDAMYWYRQDPGQGLRLIYYSQIVNDFQKGDIAEGYSVSREKKESFPLTVTSAQKNPTAFYLCASSDRVDEQFFGPGTRLTVL.